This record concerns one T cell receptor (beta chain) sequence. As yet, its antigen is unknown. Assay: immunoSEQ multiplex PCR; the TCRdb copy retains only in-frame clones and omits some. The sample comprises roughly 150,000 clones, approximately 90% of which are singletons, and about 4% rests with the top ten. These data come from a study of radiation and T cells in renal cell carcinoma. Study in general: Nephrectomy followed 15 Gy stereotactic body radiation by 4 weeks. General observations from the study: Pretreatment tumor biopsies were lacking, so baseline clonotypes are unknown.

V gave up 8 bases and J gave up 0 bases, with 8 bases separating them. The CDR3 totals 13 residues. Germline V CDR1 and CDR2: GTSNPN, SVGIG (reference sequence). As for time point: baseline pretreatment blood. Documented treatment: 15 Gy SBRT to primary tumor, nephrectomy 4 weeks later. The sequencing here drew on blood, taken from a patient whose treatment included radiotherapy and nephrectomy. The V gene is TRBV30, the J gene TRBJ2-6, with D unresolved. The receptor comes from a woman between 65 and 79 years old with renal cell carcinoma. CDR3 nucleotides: TGTGCCGAAAGACCCTCTGGGGCCAACGTCCTGACTTTC. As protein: CAERPSGANVLTF.